Shown below are 23 T cell receptor beta chains from a single sample sequenced in a study of T cells in Graves' hyperthyroidism and ophthalmopathy. It was RNA transcripts that yielded the amplified TCR beta CDR3 regions. A first-round RT-PCR of the TCR CDR3 used the HTBI primer set. MiXCR, applied by TCRdb to the multiplex PCR reads, yields one record per CDR3 protein. The data show 350,000 or so distinct CDR3 sequences, 17% seen once. Sequencing input: blood. The receptors come from a woman in her twenties or thirties with Graves' hyperthyroidism that later progressed to Graves' ophthalmopathy.

The chain has TRBV6-1 and TRBJ2-2; TRBD2 matches 7 bases. The CDR3 is 16 amino acids. Germline CDR1 and CDR2: MNHNS and SASEGT. With V trimmed by 4 bases and J by 1 base, 6 bases remained unmatched. The DNA of the CDR3 is TGTGCCAGCAGTGGGGGGGGGACGCAGAACACCGGGGAGCTGTTTTTT. This encodes CASSGGGTQNTGELFF.

This clonotype was counted ten times or more. This chain joins TRBV3-1 and TRBJ1-1; unclear D gene. Germline CDR1 and CDR2: LGHDT and YNNKEL (reference sequence). Trimming left V 2 bases short and J 4 bases short, with 8 bases between. CDR3 length: 13 amino acids. CDR3 sequence reads: CASSQNFRTEAFF. The CDR3 coding sequence is TGTGCCAGCAGCCAAAACTTCCGCACTGAAGCTTTCTTT.

This clonotype has at least ten counts. The chain recombines TRBV19 with TRBJ1-5, with 7 bases matching TRBD1. The CDR3 loop spans 14 amino acids. V gave up 4 bases and J gave up 3 bases; unmatched junction bases: 3. From germline, CDR1 is LNHDA and CDR2 SQIVND (reference sequence). The CDR3 region has the DNA TGTGCCAGTAGTACGGGACAGACCAATCAGCCCCAGCATTTT. Its translation is CASSTGQTNQPQHF.

This clonotype was observed at least ten times. The chain joins TRBV3-1 to TRBJ1-2; D remains ambiguous. Germline V CDR1 and CDR2: LGHDT, YNNKEL (reference sequence). CDR3 size: 14 residues. V was pared by 1 base and J by 3 bases, with 9 bases between. The CDR3 coding sequence is TGTGCCAGCAGCCAAGCCGGGCCGCACTATGGCTACACCTTC. This codes for CASSQAGPHYGYTF.

This rearrangement joins TRBV5-1 to TRBJ2-1, with 7 bases matching TRBD1. Germline V CDR1 and CDR2: SGHRS, YFSETQ. The CDR3 extends over 21 amino acids. V dropped 1 base and J dropped 6; count of bases not matched to a gene: 25. The CDR3 reads CASSLLWRDRASSPFCNEQFF. The CDR3 coding sequence is TGCGCCAGCAGCTTGTTGTGGAGAGACAGGGCCAGTTCTCCCTTCTGCAATGAGCAGTTCTTC.

This clonotype was picked up many times. The chain employs TRBV10-2 and TRBJ2-7, with 10 bases identical to TRBD2. V was pared by 4 bases and J by 6 bases, with 6 bases of the junction left unmatched. The germline V gene encodes CDR1 WSHSY and CDR2 SAAADI. CDR3 length: 14 residues. The CDR3 region has the DNA TGCGCCAGCAGTGGTAGCGGGAGGAGTCTCGAGCAGTACTTC. Protein sequence: CASSGSGRSLEQYF.

As for this clonotype: Being one base from a much bigger clone, this may be a read error. This sequence joins TRBV29-1 and TRBJ1-2; weak D call: TRBD1 (5 bases). In germline, CDR1 is SQVTM, CDR2 ANQGSEA. Trimming removed 3 bases from V and 8 bases from J, with 19 bases in between. This CDR3 spans 14 amino acids. The CDR3 is CSVDASRGDVGYTF. CDR3 nucleotide sequence: TGCAGCGTTGATGCTTCCCGAGGGGATGTGGGCTACACCTTC.

This chain joins TRBV20-1 and TRBJ2-3; TRBD1 matches at 7 bases. V lost 5 bases, J lost 3 bases, and 14 bases stayed unmatched. The germline CDR1 and CDR2 sequences are DFQATT and SNEGSKA (reference sequence). CDR3 length: 16 residues. The DNA for the CDR3 is TGCAGTGCTGCACCCCTTAGGGGGCGCTGGACAGATACGCAGTATTTT. Translation gives CSAAPLRGRWTDTQYF.

This clonotype was detected ten times or more. The genes are TRBV27 and TRBJ2-1; possible D gene TRBD2, 5 bases. The CDR3 length is 17 residues. Between the trimmed V and J ends, which lost 5 bases and 0 bases, there was a span of 17 bases. Germline loops: CDR1 MNHEY, CDR2 SMNVEV (reference sequence). This CDR3 is CASSPVWAGISYNEQFF. In DNA, the CDR3 is TGTGCCAGCAGTCCAGTTTGGGCCGGGATCTCCTACAATGAGCAGTTCTTC.

V and J are TRBV29-1 and TRBJ2-3; TRBD1 might be the D (5 bases). The V and J ends lost 4 bases and 5 bases respectively, with 25 bases between them. CDR1 is SQVTM, CDR2 ANQGSEA, per germline. The CDR3 consists of 17 residues. In nucleotides, the CDR3 is TGCAGCGTTGGAGATGTTTCGGACATCCCGGCAGGAGATACGCAGTATTTT. The encoded protein is CSVGDVSDIPAGDTQYF.

This clonotype was picked up many times. CDR3 in amino acids: CASSGDRGLADTQYF. CDR3 DNA: TGTGCCAGCAGTGGAGACAGGGGGCTCGCAGATACGCAGTATTTT. The chain uses TRBV2 and TRBJ2-3; 10 bases line up with TRBD1. The V gene's germline CDR1 is SNHLY and CDR2 FYNNEI. CDR3 size: 15 residues. The V and J ends lost 4 bases and 4 bases, in that order; junction bases with no gene match: 5.

The V gene is TRBV10-3, the J gene TRBJ1-2; TRBD1 aligns across 9 bases. The CDR3 is 13 amino acids. Germline V gene sequence: CDR1 ENHRY, CDR2 SYGVKD. Unmatched junction bases numbered 2, after V lost 3 bases and J lost 6 bases. CDR3 coding DNA: TGTGCCATCAGTGAACAGGGGGCGGATGGCTACACCTTC. Translated, it gives CAISEQGADGYTF.

The gene calls are TRBV28 and TRBJ2-7; D is possibly TRBD2 (7 bases). With 6 bases removed from V and 0 bases from J, the gap between germline ends came to 15 bases. Germline-derived CDR1 and CDR2 are MDHEN and SYDVKM. This CDR3 region has 15 residues. CDR3 region: CASSPEGGPSYEQYF. DNA for the CDR3: TGTGCCAGCAGCCCCGAGGGGGGGCCCTCCTACGAGCAGTACTTC.

Ten or more counts support this clonotype. V is TRBV6-2 or TRBV6-3 and J is TRBJ2-7; D is ambiguous. Trimming stripped 2 bases from V and 4 bases from J, with 9 bases between. There are 13 residues in the CDR3. Germline V gives CDR1 MNHEY, CDR2 SVGEGT. CDR3: CASSYQLRYEQYF. The CDR3, as DNA: TGTGCCAGCAGTTACCAGCTTAGGTACGAGCAGTACTTC.

This clonotype was seen a handful of times. This sequence joins TRBV19 and TRBJ2-3, with unresolved D. The CDR3 length is 14 residues. Per the germline V gene, CDR1 is LNHDA and CDR2 is SQIVND (reference sequence). Trimming pared 6 bases from V and 0 bases from J, leaving 10 bases between. CDR3 amino acids: CASSISGSTDTQYF. The DNA for the CDR3 is TGTGCCAGTAGCATCTCGGGCAGCACAGATACGCAGTATTTT.

This clonotype has a count of ten or more. CDR3 nucleotides: TGTGCCAGCAGGGGAATCCGAGCGGGAGGGCCGTACAATGAGCAGTTCTTC. It translates to CASRGIRAGGPYNEQFF. The chain recombines TRBV28 with TRBJ2-1, with 10 bases lining up with TRBD2. The V gene end was trimmed by 6 bases and the J gene end by 4 bases; junction bases not matched to a gene: 12. There are 17 residues in the CDR3. Germline-derived CDR1 and CDR2 are MDHEN and SYDVKM.

This chain's CDR3 is CSVEGARAEAFF. The CDR3 DNA reads as TGCAGCGTTGAAGGGGCGAGGGCTGAAGCTTTCTTT. The chain joins TRBV29-1 to TRBJ1-1, with D unresolved. This CDR3 has 12 amino acids. Germline V gene data show CDR1 as SQVTM and CDR2 as ANQGSEA. Trimming shortened V by 1 base and J by 6 bases, and 9 bases separated the two germline ends.

A note on this clonotype: This clone may be a read error of a much larger clone one base away. The chain combines TRBV12-3 or TRBV12-4 with TRBJ1-3; no definite D call. Trimming stripped 10 bases from V and 1 base from J, with 17 bases between. This CDR3 region has 15 residues. This CDR3 reads CATMKLALSGNTIYF. The CDR3 DNA sequence: TGTGCCACCATGAAGCTGGCGTTATCTGGAAACACCATATATTTT.

This clonotype was seen ten or more times. V and J are TRBV5-1 and TRBJ2-1; 9 bases align to TRBD1. The junction had 12 bases not matched to a gene; V was cut back by 5 bases and J by 9 bases. The V gene's germline CDR1 is SGHRS and CDR2 YFSETQ. The CDR3 is 15 residues long. CDR3 sequence (DNA): TGCGCCAGCAGGCAACCGGGACAGGGCAGTGGTGAGCAGTTCTTC. This gives the protein CASRQPGQGSGEQFF.

The chain joins TRBV19 to TRBJ1-1; 9 bases align to TRBD1. Germline assignment: CDR1 LNHDA and CDR2 SQIVND (reference sequence). The CDR3 runs to 13 residues. Trimming took 4 bases from V and 9 from J; bases not matched to a gene: 6. This CDR3 reads CASSNTGQGKAFF. As DNA, the CDR3 is TGTGCCAGTAGTAATACGGGACAGGGAAAAGCTTTCTTT.

In its sample, this clonotype was seen once. The rearrangement uses TRBV20-1 and TRBJ2-1, with D tentatively TRBD2 (6 bases). CDR3 length: 14 residues. Trimming took 0 bases from V and 10 from J, leaving 16 bases between them. Germline V gene lookup returns CDR1 DFQATT and CDR2 SNEGSKA (reference sequence). CDR3 sequence (DNA): TGCAGTGCTAGAGATTGGGGGGAGGCTCGGGAGCAGTTCTTC. Protein product: CSARDWGEAREQFF.

Of note for this clonotype: Given a much more abundant clone one base away, this may be a read error. The chain recombines TRBV29-1 with TRBJ2-1, with 7 bases fitting TRBD2. V was clipped by 3 bases and J by 6 bases; unmatched bases: 8. The germline V gene has CDR1 SQVTM and CDR2 ANQGSEA. The CDR3 consists of 14 residues. Here the CDR3 reads CSVERGGPSNEQFF. CDR3 nucleotides: TGCAGCGTTGAGAGGGGAGGGCCTAGCAATGAGCAGTTCTTC.

The table lists this clonotype with many counts. The V gene is TRBV2, the J gene TRBJ2-7, with 9 nucleotides matching TRBD1. Unmatched junction bases numbered 8, after V lost 6 bases and J lost 5 bases. Per germline, CDR1 SNHLY and CDR2 FYNNEI. The CDR3 loop spans 14 amino acids. The CDR3 here is CASRTTGGGHEQYF. CDR3 coding DNA: TGTGCCAGCAGAACTACAGGGGGCGGCCACGAGCAGTACTTC.